A selection of T cell receptor beta chains follows, all from one sample in a study of PD-1 blockade in mismatch repair-deficient tumors. The method was immunoSEQ multiplex PCR; TCRdb's version includes in-frame clones alone and lacks a portion of them. The sample includes under 50,000 clones, more than 65% of them seen just once. Sequencing used PBMCs, obtained before pembrolizumab treatment. These receptors all stem from an adult with mismatch repair-deficient cancer. CDR3s include the opening cysteine and the closing phenylalanine or tryptophan. D genes are given only for firm matches. Not all rows give a size; the values are once, few, many and, for expanded clones, a class.

>TRBJ2-1|-|TRBD2|TRBV7-6
CASSLVSSGSFYNEQFF
TGTGCCAGCAGCTTAGTTTCTAGCGGGAGCTTCTACAATGAGCAGTTCTTC
>TRBJ1-5|few|TRBD1|TRBV18
CASSLAGQSNQPQHF
TGTGCCAGCTCACTTGCGGGACAGAGCAATCAGCCCCAGCATTTT
>TRBJ2-1|-|TRBD2|TRBV19
CASSIVGAGGPQSNNEQFF
TGTGCCAGTAGTATAGTGGGAGCGGGAGGCCCACAATCGAACAATGAGCAGTTCTTC
>TRBJ2-1|-|TRBD2|TRBV29-1
CSVDPSGGYNEQFF
TGCAGCGTAGATCCTAGCGGGGGCTACAATGAGCAGTTCTTC
>TRBJ1-1|few|TRBD1|TRBV5-1
CASSPGTGDTEAFF
TGCGCCAGCAGCCCAGGGACAGGGGACACTGAAGCTTTCTTT
>TRBJ1-3|-|-|TRBV19
CASSIDYSRIASGNTIYF
TGTGCCAGTAGTATAGATTATTCGCGGATAGCCTCTGGAAACACCATATATTTT
>TRBJ2-3|-|TRBD2|TRBV5-8
CASRVTSGTDTQYF
TGTGCCAGCAGAGTCACTAGCGGCACAGATACGCAGTATTTT
>TRBJ1-1|few|-|TRBV7-9
CASSLGRENTEAFF
TGTGCCAGCAGCCTCGGACGGGAGAACACTGAAGCTTTCTTT
>TRBJ1-1|-|-|TRBV7-9
CASSLSGVNTEAFF
TGTGCCAGCAGCTTATCAGGAGTGAACACTGAAGCTTTCTTT
>TRBJ2-3|-|-|TRBV30
CAWSVWAGGTSDTQYF
TGTGCCTGGAGTGTTTGGGCAGGGGGGACATCAGATACGCAGTATTTT
>TRBJ2-7|-|-|TRBV6-1
CASSSQRTASYEQYF
TGTGCCAGCTCCTCCCAACGGACGGCCTCCTACGAGCAGTACTTC
>TRBJ2-1|-|-|TRBV27
CASSFRQGQFF
TGTGCCAGCAGTTTTAGGCAGGGACAGTTCTTC
>TRBJ2-2|once|-|TRBV11-3
CASSRDIDGELFF
TGTGCCAGCAGCCGGGACATTGATGGGGAGCTGTTTTTT
>TRBJ2-2|-|-|TRBV29-1
CSVVAAGELFF
TGCAGCGTGGTGGCGGCCGGGGAGCTGTTTTTT
>TRBJ1-5|-|-|TRBV12-5
CASGSQGLAQHF
TGTGCTAGTGGTTCGCAGGGATTGGCCCAGCATTTT
>TRBJ1-2|-|-|TRBV5-1
CASSYLPGPYGYTF
TGCGCCAGCAGCTACCTTCCTGGCCCGTATGGCTACACCTTC